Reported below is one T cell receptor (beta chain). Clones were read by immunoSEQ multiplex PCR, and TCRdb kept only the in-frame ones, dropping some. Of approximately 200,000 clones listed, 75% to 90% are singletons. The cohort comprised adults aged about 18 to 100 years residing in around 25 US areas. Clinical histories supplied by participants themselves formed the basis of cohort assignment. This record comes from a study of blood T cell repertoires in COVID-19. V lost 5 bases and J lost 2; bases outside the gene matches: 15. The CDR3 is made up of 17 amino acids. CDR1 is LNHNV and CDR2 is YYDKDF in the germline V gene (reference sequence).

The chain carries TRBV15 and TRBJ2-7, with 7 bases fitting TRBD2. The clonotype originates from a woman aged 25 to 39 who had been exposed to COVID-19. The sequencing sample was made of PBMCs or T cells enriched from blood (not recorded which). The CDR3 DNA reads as TGTGCCACCAGCCCCCAGGGACCCGGGGAGGGCCCCTACGAGCAGTACTTC. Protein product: CATSPQGPGEGPYEQYF. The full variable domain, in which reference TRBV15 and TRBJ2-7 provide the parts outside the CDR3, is DAMVIQNPRYQVTQFGKPVTLSCSQTLNHNVMYWYQQKSSQAPKLLFHYYDKDFNNEADTPDNFQSRRPNTSFCFLDIRSPGLGDTAMYLCATSPQGPGEGPYEQYFGPGTRLTVT.